Listed below are T cell receptor beta chains from one sample, sequenced in a study of graft-versus-host responses after intestinal transplantation. The protocol was immunoSEQ multiplex PCR, while the TCRdb copy is restricted to in-frame clones and leaves out a portion. Among 15,000 to 20,000 clones listed, approximately 80% were seen once. The starting material was ileum tissue, obtained 17 days after transplant. These receptors were obtained from a human patient who received an intestinal transplant, so some T cells may come from the graft donor. The CDR3 runs from the conserved cysteine through the conserved F or W. The D gene is left open where the match is weak. Size is omitted from some rows. Given values are once, few, many or a class for expanded clones.

NA | NA | TRBJ1-4 | TRBV28 | TGTGCCAGCACCCCACCCCCCCCACAGGCCCATAATGAAAAACTGTTTTTT | CASTPPPPQAHNEKLFF
TRBD1 | NA | TRBJ2-7 | TRBV6-5 | TGTGCCAGCAGTTACTCGACAGGGAGAGCCTACGAGCAGTACTTC | CASSYSTGRAYEQYF
NA | NA | TRBJ1-5 | TRBV6-5 | TGTGCCAGCAGTTACTCTCCTTATAGCAATCAGCCCCAGCATTTT | CASSYSPYSNQPQHF
TRBD1 | NA | TRBJ2-1 | TRBV6-5 | TGTGCCAGCAGTTCAACAGGGGCAGGGGAGCAGTTCTTC | CASSSTGAGEQFF
NA | few | TRBJ2-5 | TRBV9 | TGTGCCAGCAGCGAGGGGACTCTACAGCTAAGCGAGACCCAGTACTTC | CASSEGTLQLSETQYF
NA | NA | TRBJ2-2 | TRBV2 | TGTGCCAGCAGGCTTGCGGACTACAACACCGGGGAGCTGTTTTTT | CASRLADYNTGELFF
TRBD2 | few | TRBJ2-2 | TRBV19 | TGTGCCAGTAGTGGCGGGAGGGGTCGGGGCGGGGAGCTGTTTTTT | CASSGGRGRGGELFF
TRBD1 | NA | TRBJ2-7 | TRBV10-3 | TGTGCCATCAGTGAGCCTAGGACAGGGGTCGGGACCTACGAGCAGTACTTC | CAISEPRTGVGTYEQYF
NA | NA | TRBJ2-1 | TRBV2 | TGTGCCAGCAGTGAAGTCTTTGGTGATGAGCAGTTCTTC | CASSEVFGDEQFF
NA | medium-sized | TRBJ2-6 | TRBV5-6 | TGTGCCAGCAGCTTGTACGGCTCTGGGGCCAACGTCCTGACTTTC | CASSLYGSGANVLTF
NA | NA | TRBJ2-7 | TRBV9 | TGTGCCAGCAGCGTAGGTTTATCCTACGAGCAGTACTTC | CASSVGLSYEQYF
NA | NA | TRBJ1-1 | TRBV27 | TGTGCCAGCAGCTTAGAAGGGGGGTGGGAAGCTTTCTTT | CASSLEGGWEAFF
NA | NA | TRBJ1-2 | TRBV20-1 | TGCAGTGCTAGCGACAATGGCTACACCTTC | CSASDNGYTF
NA | NA | TRBJ2-1 | TRBV5-1 | TGCGCCAGCAGCCCACCCCGGGAGCTGGACAATGAGCAGTTCTTC | CASSPPRELDNEQFF
NA | NA | TRBJ2-3 | TRBV4-3 | TGCGCCAGCAGCCAAGATCGGAGGACTATATATTTT | CASSQDRRTIYF
NA | NA | TRBJ1-4 | TRBV9 | TGTGCCAGCAGCGTAGGAGGGCGGTGGAATGAAAAACTGTTTTTT | CASSVGGRWNEKLFF
NA | NA | TRBJ2-1 | TRBV7-8 | TGTGCCAGCAGTTCAGACGGAAGCTTCTACAATGAGCAGTTCTTC | CASSSDGSFYNEQFF
NA | NA | TRBJ1-1 | TRBV5-1 | TGCGCCAGCAGCTTCAGCGGGGAGAAGGCTGAAGCTTTCTTT | CASSFSGEKAEAFF
TRBD2 | once | TRBJ2-3 | TRBV5-1 | TGCGCCAGCAGCTTTTACGGGGGGTTTACAGATACGCAGTATTTT | CASSFYGGFTDTQYF
TRBD2 | few | TRBJ2-1 | TRBV4-2 | TGTGCCAGCAGACTAAATAGCGGGAGCGATGAGCAGTTCTTC | CASRLNSGSDEQFF
NA | NA | TRBJ2-2 | TRBV4-1 | TGCGCCAGCAGCGCCAGTAACACCGGGGAGCTGTTTTTT | CASSASNTGELFF
NA | NA | TRBJ2-1 | TRBV28 | TGTGCCAGCAGTTTATACAGTCCTAGCTCCTACAATGAGCAGTTCTTC | CASSLYSPSSYNEQFF
NA | NA | TRBJ1-2 | TRBV25-1 | TGTGCCAGCAGTGAATGGGGGGGTTCCTATGGCTACACCTTC | CASSEWGGSYGYTF
NA | NA | TRBJ2-3 | TRBV7-8 | TGTGCCAGCAGCTGGGGACGGCCCCGCGGCACAGATACGCAGTATTTT | CASSWGRPRGTDTQYF
NA | NA | TRBJ2-3 | TRBV25-1 | TGTGCCAGCAGTGATGAGACAGATACGCAGTATTTT | CASSDETDTQYF
TRBD1 | NA | TRBJ1-2 | TRBV2 | TGTGCCAGCAGTCCCGACAGGGCGAAGGGCTATGGCTACACCTTC | CASSPDRAKGYGYTF
NA | NA | TRBJ2-5 | TRBV9 | TGTGCCAGCAGTGATTCGACAGGAGGAGAGACCCAGTACTTC | CASSDSTGGETQYF
NA | NA | TRBJ2-3 | TRBV7-6 | TGTGCCAGCAGCCCAAGGACAAGTAGCACAGATACGCAGTATTTT | CASSPRTSSTDTQYF
NA | NA | TRBJ2-7 | TRBV28 | TGTGCCAGCAGACGAGCGACAGGCGGCGAGCAGTACTTC | CASRRATGGEQYF
NA | once | TRBJ1-4 | TRBV9 | TGTGCCAGCAGACGGGGGTCTGCAACTAATGAAAAACTGTTTTTT | CASRRGSATNEKLFF
TRBD2 | NA | TRBJ2-5 | TRBV10-3 | TGTGCCATCAGTGTGGCGGGAGTTGAGGAGCAGTACTTC | CAISVAGVEEQYF